This paragraph reports one T cell receptor beta chain. The antigen it recognizes is unknown. Base qualities are not at hand, and no much larger clone is one base apart. The sample is drawn from a study of T cell changes during pregnancy in multiple sclerosis (dated by TCRdb to the late 2010s). Regarding the study in general: The study looked at changes in the T cell repertoire across pregnancy in women with multiple sclerosis.

From the germline V gene, CDR1 is SGHTA and CDR2 is FQGNSA. The CDR3 contains 16 residues, cysteine and phenylalanine counted. Just CDR3 DNA is preserved here, 48 bases in frame from base 1. From V the trimming removes 2 bases and from J it removes 6 bases, while the gene matches leave 5 bases of the junction unaccounted for. Receptors were amplified or captured by the immunoSEQ multiplex PCR assay. The clones in this table, taken by TCRdb from immuneACCESS, are in-frame only. Not every clone is retained; where verified, under half of the shortfall comes from an unresolved V gene, and the cause of the rest is unknown. The sample includes around 44,000 clones, with about 87% observed a single time. Jointly, the top ten make up 1% to 1.5% of the sample.

The V and J genes are TRBV7-2 and TRBJ2-3; a stretch of 13 junction bases matches TRBD2. The sequences come from CD4+ T cells from peripheral blood mononuclear cells, collected in the second trimester of pregnancy. This sequence originates from a female donor with multiple sclerosis, enrolled in a pregnancy study. This receptor has the CDR3 CASSLRTSGSSDTQYF. Read as DNA, the sequence is TGTGCCAGCAGCTTAAGGACTAGCGGGAGTTCTGATACGCAGTATTTT.